Reported below is one T cell receptor (beta chain). The antigen it recognizes is unknown. Base qualities are missing; no much larger clone stands one base away. The data were taken from a study of naive and memory T cell subsets (dated by TCRdb to 2017 to 2019). For context, the study as a whole: Sorted naive and memory T cell subsets from peripheral blood were analyzed in the study using a UMI-based, open-source pipeline for TCR alpha and beta sequencing. IgG serology results and the functional CMV T cell responses were in complete agreement. RNA was DNase-treated and reverse transcribed with TCR constant-region primers, mostly using SuperScript III.

TCR alpha and beta chain libraries were amplified separately from the second PCR step onward. Donor CMV status was determined by IFNgamma production from CD4+ T cells after overnight stimulation of fresh PBMCs with CMV viral lysate. CD4 T cells were positively selected with Miltenyi beads, followed by positive selection of CD8 T cells from the CD4-negative fraction. Cells stained for CD3, CD4, CD8, CD45RA, CD27 and a live/dead dye were sorted on a BD Aria II into four subsets by CD45RA and CD27. Blood was obtained from three healthy volunteers, and the blood from each volunteer was fractionated into CD4 and CD8 T cells and subsequently into four differentiation subsets. Roughly 0.11 L of peripheral blood was collected from each donor, and PBMC were isolated by Ficoll-Paque PLUS density-gradient centrifugation. The sorted cells were lysed in RLT buffer, after which RNA was extracted using a Qiagen RNeasy kit and kept at -80 degrees C.

Library method: UMI-ligation and nested PCR. The beta constant-region primer was an equimolar mix of two oligonucleotides covering both TRBC1 and TRBC2. Four rounds of PCR were used to amplify ligated cDNA, with nested alpha and beta constant-region primers being used together with the SP2 primer. A single-stranded oligonucleotide bearing the SP2 primer plus a 12-nucleotide UMI was ligated onto the 3' end of the cDNA by T4 RNA ligase 1. The ligation reaction was kept at 16 degrees C for 20-24 hours. PCR2 was typically run as a SYBR Green qPCR and stopped at a predetermined threshold to prevent over-amplification. Agencourt AMPure XP magnetic beads were used for all purifications after the first. Libraries were quantified by Qubit and checked on a TapeStation, with a main peak expected near 650 bp. The pooled libraries were sequenced on an Illumina MiSeq using v2 2x251 paired-end kits, which usually yielded roughly 0.95-2.2 million reads per sample. Libraries were pooled at around 3.8 nM per sample, and about 4.5-7% PhiX was added to improve cluster recognition. The published analysis was carried out like this. FASTQ reads processed by Demultiplexor were assigned V and J genes by Decombinator through tag matching that tolerated a single base-pair mismatch. By using UMIs, Collapsinator corrected both sequencing errors and the frequency errors caused by PCR heterogeneity. CDR3Translator translated TCRs and extracted CDR3s from the conserved cysteine to the FGXG phenylalanine, flagging non-productive sequences. Gini, Shannon entropy and inverse Simpson indices were calculated on repertoires that had been subsampled to equal numbers of UMI-defined TCRs. Within the linear range, a power law was fitted by maximum likelihood to the distributions of clonotype abundance. For one naive CD8 sample, the pipeline and MIGEC produced similar UMI counts, unique TCR numbers and clonal distributions. The repertoires were searched for around 7,000 CMV-associated CDR3 sequences that had been compiled from VDJdb and a published dataset. TCRdb cleaned the public reads at Q25 with fastp, built clones with MiXCR and kept in-frame beta chains. Entries are consolidated by CDR3 protein sequence, retaining the most common genes and DNA. The V and J calls come from TCRdb's annotation, not from the publication. A total of tens of thousands of distinct CDR3 sequences appear in this sample, approximately 10% of them only once. Clones ranked in the top ten supply approximately 22% of the sample.

The paper's findings and limits, for the study overall: In both CD4 and CD8 cells, a rise in Gini index and a fall in Shannon and inverse Simpson diversity were observed from naive through CM, EM and EMRA. No ground truth was available to validate the repertoire findings for the naive and memory subsets. Following error correction, more than 90% of naive TCR sequences occurred only once, which made naive abundance distributions much steeper than those of memory subsets. Single alpha or beta chain sequences, rather than paired alpha/beta receptors, were used to define clonotypes. RNA-based TCR counts may be affected by expression changes linked to T cell activation and differentiation. TCR abundance followed a power law whose exponent differed between naive and memory subsets but was consistent across the three individuals.

CDR1 and CDR2, per the germline V gene, are KGHSH and LQKENI. There are 16 amino acids in the CDR3, from cysteine to phenylalanine inclusive. The kept DNA is CDR3 alone, 48 bases in frame from the first base. Trimming removed 2 bases from V and 0 bases from J; the gene matches leave 4 bases unexplained. This receptor was taken from a human donor in good health. Recombination joined TRBV18 with TRBJ2-1; TRBD2 matches 7 bases in the middle. Material for sequencing was central memory CD8+ T cells from blood. Per the publication, the cell subset or site label means: central memory, CD45RA- CD27+. The nucleotide sequence is TGTGCCAGCTCACCAAGTAGCGGGCCCTCCTACAATGAGCAGTTCTTC. It encodes CASSPSSGPSYNEQFF.